This T cell receptor beta chain originates from a study of cytomegalovirus exposure and HLA in healthy donors (dated by TCRdb to between 2016 and 2019). Describing the broader study: An earlier analysis of a few hundred of the donors reported 276 Gb of sequence data and 100 million to 120 million unique TCR beta sequences obtained from 150 million to 200 million T cells. A later genetic analysis took genome-wide SNP genotypes for about 55% of the 666 donors and used that subset as a discovery cohort. The study was designed to test whether signatures of past pathogen exposure could be identified by cataloging public T cell receptors. A separate validation cohort of roughly 120 different subjects was used in addition to the approximately 700-subject first cohort. The number of donors typed differed by locus, with 629-630 for A, B, C, DRB1 and DQB1, around 500 for DQA1, approximately 580 for DPA1, and 472 for DPB1. In a later analysis, previously published TCR beta repertoires from 670 or so donors were re-analyzed and high-resolution HLA genotyping was added so that TCR occurrence patterns could be studied. To predict cytomegalovirus infection status, the study brought together high-throughput TCR immunosequencing, statistical association of individual TCRs with disease status, and machine learning. Alongside the repertoire data, information on donor age, sex, ethnicity and CMV serostatus was compiled. The genetic ancestry cluster associated with self-reported Caucasian donors included 81% of the 398 genotyped donors. The study profiled the T cell repertoires of 500 to 800 subjects by immunosequencing and related them to cytomegalovirus serostatus. Among roughly 400 genotyped donors of the cohort, an average of around 250,000 unique TCR beta nucleotide sequences was sequenced per donor, of which roughly 18% were non-productive. Because of strong linkage in the cohort, roughly 5 DR-DQ haplotypes were treated as single units for association and clustering. An earlier analysis of a few hundred of the donors applied high-throughput TCR beta sequencing to assess whether each TCR beta V gene segment acted as functional or pseudogenic. Rather than using new phenotypic data, the later analysis identified candidate immune exposures from TCR beta sequences and from how often those sequences occurred across donors. HLA typing covered class I and class II loci at four-digit resolution. An early release covering 550 to 700 HLA-typed donors comprised about 300 gigabases of sequencing data and some 79 million unique TCR sequences. All discovery cohort repertoires had been generated on a single sequencing platform.

Libraries were built with the immunoSEQ multiplex PCR assay. For the multiplex PCR, a mixture combining 60 forward primers for TCR Vbeta segments and 13 reverse primers for TCR Jbeta segments was used. Amplification of the CDR3 region of rearranged TCR beta genes was performed with a multiplex PCR assay on genomic DNA. On the Illumina HiSeq System, the amplified TCR beta libraries were sequenced as 87-base-pair reads. Turning to the authors' computational methods: In a later analysis, tens of millions of unique TCR beta chains were counted across the approximately 640 repertoires, and roughly 11 million of these chains were shared by at least two donors. To remove PCR and sequencing errors, raw reads were error-corrected and collapsed into unique sequences using a nearest-neighbor algorithm that merged closely related sequences. CDR3 sequences were aligned to IMGT reference sequences to assign V, D and J gene segments. For a sequence to be retained, at least a six-nucleotide match to both a V gene segment and a J gene segment was required. Rearrangements were classified as productive when the CDR3 lacked stop codons and remained in frame with V and J, and all other rearrangements were classified as non-productive. CDR3 was defined according to IMGT convention as the region running from the second conserved V-encoded cysteine to the conserved J-encoded phenylalanine. The earlier analysis of about 590 of the donors excluded sequences that lacked an unambiguous match to a single V gene segment. In an earlier analysis of 450 to 750 of the donors, a V segment was called functional when productive rearrangements were above 56.7%, and segregating when the standard deviation between donors exceeded 5%. A statistical classification framework was developed to diagnose cytomegalovirus status using the catalog of TCR beta chain sequences. In a later analysis, V and J genes were assigned by comparing TCR nucleotide sequences against IMGT/GENE-DB human TR gene sequences. Using the TCRdist pipeline, a later analysis assigned CDR3 sequences along with most-parsimonious VDJ recombination scenarios. In a later analysis, each TCR beta chain was defined by its CDR3 amino acid sequence together with its V-gene family, and reads lacking a unique V-gene family were excluded. A later analysis removed 600 or so highly shared, low-generation-probability nucleotide sequences to deal with suspected cross-contamination and a sequencing artifact. A later analysis calculated a clonal expansion index for each public chain from normalized within-repertoire ranks of inferred template counts. In a later analysis, generation probabilities were computed using a VDJ recombination model fitted to out-of-frame rearrangements, and the results were checked against IGoR. Hypergeometric tests were used in a later analysis to score TCR-TCR, TCR-HLA and TCR-CMV co-occurrence, with a repertoire-size bias correction applied to the TCR pairs. In a later analysis, false discovery rates were estimated by permuting HLA or CMV assignments 20 times. A later analysis grouped co-occurring TCRs with DBSCAN, adding TCRdist sequence similarity when clustering within HLA-allele-positive subsets. For co-occurrence clustering, repertoires with fewer than 30,000 or more than 120,000 public chains were excluded, along with five repertoires with anomalous nucleotide sharing. TCRdb took over this immuneACCESS table, retaining in-frame rearrangements with V and J assigned. Such tables are incomplete; in checked studies, under half of the missing clones stem from an unresolved V gene, and the remainder is unexplained. V, J and clone size were drawn from that table, and D and trimming were deduced from the DNA. This sample is represented by 150,000 to 200,000 clones; around 80% of them were singletons. 2% to 2.5% of the sample lies in the top ten.

The cohort was made up of 666 healthy bone marrow donors. At the time of sampling, every cohort member was nominally healthy, though immune exposures that went unrecorded were likely present. The donor tested CMV seropositive, placing the donor among the 289 seropositive members of the cohort. Every donor gave a peripheral blood sample, and the peripheral blood mononuclear cells from that sample were used for TCR beta sequencing. The Qiagen DNeasy Blood Extraction Kit was used to extract genomic DNA from the blood cell samples. In regard to this clone: This clone's antigen is unknown. Nothing much larger sits one base from this clone, and base qualities are not available.

CDR3 length: 14 amino acids, cysteine to phenylalanine. Kept here is only the CDR3 DNA, which spans 42 bases and is read in frame from base 1. Deletion took 8 bases off V and 5 bases off J, with a span of 13 bases between the germline ends. CDR1 and CDR2, looked up from the germline V gene, are SGHTA and FQGNSA. The study at large found these results: According to a later analysis, TCR association rates differed among HLA loci, with DRB1 alleles showing the most associated TCRs and HLA-C alleles showing the fewest. A later analysis found that most CMV-associated TCR beta chains appeared HLA-restricted, with HLA associations seemingly driven largely by CMV exposure. The authors suggested that the approach could potentially be extended to other disease states and immunological phenotypes. Most TCR sequences were observed very rarely across donors, whereas some public TCRs were present in many individuals. The cohort was sequenced for TCR beta chains only, and without alpha or paired-chain data the features that could be detected were limited. Because counts were too low, roughly 17 rarely observed V segments, including chromosome 9 orphons, were left out of the earlier analysis of about 620 of the donors. The study listed approximately 150 TCR beta chains as associated with cytomegalovirus. Compared with equally common non-associated chains, HLA-associated TCR beta chains in a later analysis were more clonally expanded and had lower generation probabilities. A few of the identified cytomegalovirus-associated TCR beta chains were confirmed in vitro to be specific for cytomegalovirus antigens. A later genetic analysis associated a missense DCLRE1C variant with V-gene and J-gene trimming of TCR beta chains, and an independent cohort replicated the association. At a false discovery rate of 0.05, a later analysis linked 16,000 or so TCR beta sequences to specific HLA alleles. A further reported finding was that TCR beta sequences accurately predicted the HLA-A and HLA-B alleles for most subjects in the first cohort. When HLA alleles, especially DR and DQ, strongly co-occurred, TCR associations were difficult to assign to individual alleles. The 87-base-pair reads could not distinguish some IMGT-functional V segments, including TRBV6-2 and TRBV6-3, so those segments were excluded. The presence/absence analyses assumed that sequencing depth was roughly uniform across donors, and that assumption may not be true. Linkage disequilibrium might explain the correlated functional status among segregating V segments, but an unknown experimental factor could not be ruled out. In an earlier analysis of some 550 of the donors, most TCR beta V segments were observed in productive rearrangements about 87% or about 30% of the time, broadly matching IMGT annotations. A cluster of highly shared sequence variants was judged likely to be a technical artifact of the sequencing pipeline. For the cohort, immune exposure information was limited to CMV serostatus. Because some donors lacked HLA typing at each locus, the association tests relied only on the typed subset. Cytomegalovirus status was reported to be diagnosed by the classifier with high specificity and sensitivity in both the original and validation cohorts. In a later genetic analysis, fewer N-insertions in productive TCRs were reported among donors in an Asian-associated ancestry cluster than the roughly 640-donor mean. In a later analysis, several top co-occurrence clusters were reported to appear linked to parvovirus B19, influenza, CMV and Epstein-Barr virus.

The rearranged chain carries TRBV7-2 and TRBJ1-6; the best D guess is TRBD1, with 6 bases matching. The clonotype originates from a woman aged 25 to 39 in good health and CMV-seropositive. Sequenced: PBMCs. The CDR3 reads as follows: CASRDYRDNSPLHF. The sequenced DNA is TGTGCCAGCCGTGACTACAGGGATAATTCACCCCTCCACTTT. Where the CDR3 stops, the reference TRBV7-2 and TRBJ1-6 genes take over; the full variable domain is GAGVSQSPSNKVTEKGKDVELRCDPISGHTALYWYRQSLGQGLEFLIYFQGNSAPDKSGLPSDRFSAERTGGSVSTLTIQRTQQEDSAVYLCASRDYRDNSPLHFGNGTRLTVT.